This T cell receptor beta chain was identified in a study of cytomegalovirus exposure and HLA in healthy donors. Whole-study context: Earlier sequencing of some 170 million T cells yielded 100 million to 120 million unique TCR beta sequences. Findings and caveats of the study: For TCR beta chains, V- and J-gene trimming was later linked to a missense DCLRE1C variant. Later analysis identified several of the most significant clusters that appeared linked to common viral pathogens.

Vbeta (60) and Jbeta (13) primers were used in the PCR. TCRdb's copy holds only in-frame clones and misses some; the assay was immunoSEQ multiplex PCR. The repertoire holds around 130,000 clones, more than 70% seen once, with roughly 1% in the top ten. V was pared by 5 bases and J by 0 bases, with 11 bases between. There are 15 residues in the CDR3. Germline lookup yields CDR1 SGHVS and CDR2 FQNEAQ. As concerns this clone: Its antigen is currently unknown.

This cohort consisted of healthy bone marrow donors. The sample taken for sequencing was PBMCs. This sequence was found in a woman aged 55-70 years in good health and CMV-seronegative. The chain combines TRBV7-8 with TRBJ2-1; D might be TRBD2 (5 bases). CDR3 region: CASSTEGASYNEQFF. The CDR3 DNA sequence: TGTGCCAGCAGCACAGAGGGAGCCTCCTACAATGAGCAGTTCTTC.